This TCR beta chain was recorded in a study of CD8 T cells in ankylosing spondylitis. Notes on the study in general: Earlier authors reported some of these motif variants in reactive arthritis synovial fluid and blood.

In TCRdb, the 5' RACE reads were re-called with MiXCR into one record per CDR3 protein. Of around 230,000 distinct CDR3 sequences in the sample, less than 9.5% are singletons; the top ten hold roughly 5%. This clonotype was seen ten or more times. Its antigen is not known. Germline values: CDR1 MNHEY, CDR2 SVGEGT. Trimming at V came to 6 bases and at J to 7 bases, leaving 10 bases not matched to a gene. The CDR3 totals 15 residues. Sequenced sample: blood, either unsorted or a sorted T cell fraction (not recorded which). This TCR was sampled from a female donor with ankylosing spondylitis or in good health (not recorded which). The chain carries TRBV6-2 or TRBV6-3 and TRBJ2-2, with 8 bases identical to TRBD1. CDR3 residues: CASRPTGGKHGELFF. CDR3 sequence (DNA): TGTGCCAGCAGACCAACAGGGGGAAAGCACGGGGAGCTGTTTTTT.